The 27 T cell receptor beta chains reported below all come from one sample, sequenced in a study of blood T cell repertoires in COVID-19. Assay used: immunoSEQ multiplex PCR; TCRdb lists only in-frame clones, some missing. The sample has fewer than 350,000 clones; roughly 87% are singletons. Sequences were obtained from peripheral blood. These receptor sequences come from a man younger than 35 with active or convalescent COVID-19.

This clone was seen only a few times. The J gene is TRBJ1-2, the V gene TRBV9; 7 bases agree with TRBD1. The CDR3 extends over 15 amino acids. The germline CDR1 and CDR2 sequences are SGDLS and YYNGEE. With V trimmed by 4 bases and J by 5 bases, 11 bases remained unmatched. The CDR3 sequence is CASSPPAGGGYGYTF. Here the CDR3 DNA reads TGTGCCAGCAGCCCGCCGGCAGGGGGTGGATATGGCTACACCTTC.

This sequence joins TRBV6-4 and TRBJ2-3; the match to TRBD2 covers 9 bases. Losses at the gene ends were 5 bases for V and 0 bases for J; bases not matched to a gene: 3. The CDR3 length is 15 residues. The germline gives CDR1 MRHNA, CDR2 SNTAGT. In DNA, the CDR3 is TGTGCCAGCAGTCTTAGCGGGGGTAGCACAGATACGCAGTATTTT. It translates to CASSLSGGSTDTQYF.

The chain recombines TRBV6-1 with TRBJ2-5; 8 bases align to TRBD2. Germline V CDR1 and CDR2: MNHNS, SASEGT. This CDR3 comprises 16 residues. V shed 1 base, J shed 5 bases, and the junction held 9 bases outside the gene matches. The CDR3 DNA follows: TGTGCCAGCAGTGAAGAGGCGGGGGGAGGGGTGGAGACCCAGTACTTC. Translation gives CASSEEAGGGVETQYF.

The gene calls are TRBV7-2 and TRBJ2-7, with 12 bases identical to TRBD2. This CDR3 spans 15 amino acids. Germline V gene data show CDR1 as SGHTA and CDR2 as FQGNSA. V was pared by 5 bases and J by 4 bases, with 6 bases of the junction left unmatched. The CDR3 DNA follows: TGTGCCAGCAGCCATACCGGGACTAGCGGGTACGAGCAGTACTTC. This sequence encodes CASSHTGTSGYEQYF. Together with reference TRBV7-2 and TRBJ2-7, the CDR3 gives the full variable domain: GAGVSQSPSNKVTEKGKDVELRCDPISGHTALYWYRQSLGQGLEFLIYFQGNSAPDKSGLPSDRFSAERTGGSVSTLTIQRTQQEDSAVYLCASSHTGTSGYEQYFGPGTRLTVT.

This rearrangement joins TRBV9 to TRBJ1-3; TRBD1 matches at 8 bases. The germline V gene has CDR1 SGDLS and CDR2 YYNGEE. Trimming at V came to 3 bases and at J to 0 bases, leaving 11 bases not matched to a gene. This CDR3 is built from 18 residues. For the CDR3, the DNA is TGTGCCAGCAGCGAACGCACAGGGGGTACCCACTCTGGAAACACCATATATTTT. Translated: CASSERTGGTHSGNTIYF. The full variable domain, in which reference TRBV9 and TRBJ1-3 provide the parts outside the CDR3, is DSGVTQTPKHLITATGQRVTLRCSPRSGDLSVYWYQQSLDQGLQFLIQYYNGEERAKGNILERFSAQQFPDLHSELNLSSLELGDSALYFCASSERTGGTHSGNTIYFGEGSWLTVV.

The chain joins TRBV7-9 to TRBJ2-5; a weak D match, TRBD1 (6 bases). V lost 6 bases and J 1 base, leaving 18 bases between the germline ends. The CDR3 loop spans 16 amino acids. CDR1 and CDR2 (germline): SEHNR, FQNEAQ (reference sequence). The DNA of the CDR3 is TGTGCCAGCAGAGGCCCAGGGGCGTTCCTCCAAGAGACCCAGTACTTC. As protein: CASRGPGAFLQETQYF. Full variable domain (missing parts from reference TRBV7-9 and TRBJ2-5): DTGVSQNPRHKITKRGQNVTFRCDPISEHNRLYWYRQTLGQGPEFLTYFQNEAQLEKSRLLSDRFSAERPKGSFSTLEIQRTEQGDSAMYLCASRGPGAFLQETQYFGPGTRLLVL.

The chain carries TRBV5-4 and TRBJ1-1; 7 bases match TRBD1. J lost 1 base, V lost 6 bases, and 6 bases had no gene match. The CDR3 spans 14 residues. The germline V gene encodes CDR1 SGHNT and CDR2 YYREEE (reference sequence). In DNA, the CDR3 is TGTGCCAGCACCTTAGGGGGCGGGAACACTGAAGCTTTCTTT. It codes for CASTLGGGNTEAFF.

This clone was detected only once. This rearrangement joins TRBV6-5 to TRBJ2-7; 8 nucleotides align to TRBD1. From germline, CDR1 is MNHEY and CDR2 SVGAGI. The J segment lost 5 bases and the V segment lost 2 bases, leaving 5 bases of the junction unmatched. The CDR3 sequence is 14 residues long. CDR3 protein: CASSYAPGGHEQYF. DNA of the CDR3: TGTGCCAGCAGTTACGCTCCAGGGGGCCACGAGCAGTACTTC.

This chain links TRBV13 with TRBJ2-5; perhaps TRBD1 as D (6 bases). Trimming cost V 6 bases and J 1 base, with 9 bases left between them. Germline CDR1 and CDR2: PRHDT and FYEKMQ (reference sequence). This CDR3 comprises 13 residues. The CDR3 coding sequence is TGTGCCAGCAGTCCCAGGGGCCAAGAGACCCAGTACTTC. The encoded protein is CASSPRGQETQYF.

J is TRBJ2-5 and V is TRBV11-2; D perhaps matches TRBD1 (5 bases). V lost 5 bases and J 2 bases, leaving 15 bases between the germline ends. The CDR3 consists of 15 residues. Per the germline V gene, CDR1 is SGHAT and CDR2 is FQNNGV. The CDR3 spells CASSLMGLNQETQYF. The CDR3 nucleotides read TGTGCCAGCAGCCTCATGGGGCTAAATCAAGAGACCCAGTACTTC. Supplemented by reference TRBV11-2 and TRBJ2-5, the full variable domain reads EAGVAQSPRYKIIEKRQSVAFWCNPISGHATLYWYQQILGQGPKLLIQFQNNGVVDDSQLPKDRFSAERLKGVDSTLKIQPAKLEDSAVYLCASSLMGLNQETQYFGPGTRLLVL.

The rearrangement links TRBV9 to TRBJ1-6; TRBD1 aligns across 7 bases. The CDR3 loop spans 15 amino acids. Germline trimming cut 3 bases from V and 5 bases from J; bases unmatched to any gene: 5. In germline, CDR1 is SGDLS, CDR2 YYNGEE. CDR3 sequence reads: CASSEGTEDNSPLHF. The CDR3 region has the DNA TGTGCCAGCAGCGAAGGGACAGAAGATAATTCACCCCTCCACTTT. The whole variable domain, remainder taken from reference TRBV9 and TRBJ1-6, is DSGVTQTPKHLITATGQRVTLRCSPRSGDLSVYWYQQSLDQGLQFLIQYYNGEERAKGNILERFSAQQFPDLHSELNLSSLELGDSALYFCASSEGTEDNSPLHFGNGTRLTVT.

The rearrangement joins TRBV19 to TRBJ2-1; TRBD1 might be the D (6 bases). The ends were cut back, 3 bases at V and 0 bases at J, with 18 bases in the middle. The length of the CDR3 is 18 residues. Per germline, CDR1 LNHDA and CDR2 SQIVND (reference sequence). The CDR3 reads CASSIPWTDLSSYNEQFF. The DNA for the CDR3 is TGTGCCAGTAGTATTCCATGGACAGATCTCAGCTCCTACAATGAGCAGTTCTTC. The full variable domain, its missing parts supplied by reference TRBV19 and TRBJ2-1, is DGGITQSPKYLFRKEGQNVTLSCEQNLNHDAMYWYRQDPGQGLRLIYYSQIVNDFQKGDIAEGYSVSREKKESFPLTVTSAQKNPTAFYLCASSIPWTDLSSYNEQFFGPGTRLTVL.

The V call is TRBV5-1, the J call TRBJ2-7; D is ambiguous. From germline, CDR1 is SGHRS and CDR2 YFSETQ. The CDR3 runs to 14 residues. Deletions cut 1 base from V and 0 bases from J, with 8 bases between. CDR3 DNA sequence: TGCGCCAGCAGCTTGTTGGTTAGCTCCTACGAGCAGTACTTC. Its protein is CASSLLVSSYEQYF.

This chain uses TRBV19 with TRBJ2-7; no clear D gene. The CDR3 runs to 13 residues. CDR1 is LNHDA and CDR2 is SQIVND in the germline V gene (reference sequence). V shed 2 bases and J shed 6 bases, with 11 bases lying between them. CDR3 DNA sequence: TGTGCCAGTAGTATAACGCGGTCGGTCGAGCAGTACTTC. It specifies CASSITRSVEQYF.

The chain links TRBV5-4 to TRBJ1-2, with D maybe TRBD1 (5 bases). This CDR3 contains 14 residues. V lost 0 bases and J 2 bases, leaving 8 bases between the germline ends. Germline V gene sequence: CDR1 SGHNT, CDR2 YYREEE (reference sequence). In DNA, the CDR3 is TGTGCCAGCAGCTTGGGACAGAAAAACTATGGCTACACCTTC. Translation: CASSLGQKNYGYTF.

J is TRBJ1-5 and V is TRBV10-2; maybe TRBD1 (5 bases). The ends were cut back, 5 bases at V and 2 bases at J, with 16 bases in the middle. The CDR3 sequence is 16 residues long. Germline-derived CDR1 and CDR2 are WSHSY and SAAADI. CDR3 amino acids: CASSYTTGLGNQPQHF. CDR3 DNA sequence: TGCGCCAGCAGTTATACGACGGGACTGGGCAATCAGCCCCAGCATTTT.

The chain links TRBV4-3 to TRBJ2-3; TRBD2 aligns across 8 bases. In germline, CDR1 is LGHNA, CDR2 YSLEER. CDR3 length: 21 amino acids. Trimming at V came to 1 base and at J to 0 bases, leaving 18 bases not matched to a gene. The CDR3: CASSQGVGLASKQTSTDTQYF. For the CDR3, the DNA is TGCGCCAGCAGCCAAGGAGTCGGACTAGCATCAAAACAAACTAGCACAGATACGCAGTATTTT.

The gene calls are TRBV19 and TRBJ1-5, with a tentative D call TRBD1 (5 bases). V was pared by 5 bases and J by 0 bases, with 11 bases between. The V gene's germline CDR1 is LNHDA and CDR2 SQIVND (reference sequence). This CDR3 is 15 amino acids long. As DNA, the CDR3 is TGTGCCAGTAGTGGGGGGACCTATAGCAATCAGCCCCAGCATTTT. This sequence encodes CASSGGTYSNQPQHF.

This chain connects TRBV6-5 to TRBJ2-7, with 8 bases that match TRBD1. Germline V gene lookup returns CDR1 MNHEY and CDR2 SVGAGI. J lost 2 bases, V lost 8 bases, and 2 bases had no gene match. This CDR3 has 12 residues. As DNA, the CDR3 is TGTGCCAGCTTGGACAGGGCCTACGAGCAGTACTTC. Protein product: CASLDRAYEQYF.

The chain has TRBV18 and TRBJ1-1; a possible D gene is TRBD1 (5 bases). The germline V and J ends were trimmed by 2 bases and 4 bases, with 8 bases remaining between them. This CDR3 has 13 residues. Germline V gives CDR1 KGHSH, CDR2 LQKENI. The CDR3 DNA follows: TGTGCCAGCTCACCAGGGGCGGTCACTGAAGCTTTCTTT. Translated, it gives CASSPGAVTEAFF.

The genes are TRBV5-5 and TRBJ1-5; no firm D call. This CDR3 has 19 amino acids. Germline lookup yields CDR1 SGHKS and CDR2 YYEKEE (reference sequence). Trimming cost V 4 bases and J 1 base, with 24 bases left between them. The CDR3 nucleotides are TGTGCCAGCAGCCCGTACCCCAGCGCCATATCAATGAGCAATCAGCCCCAGCATTTT. It specifies CASSPYPSAISMSNQPQHF. Full variable domain (rest looked up from reference TRBV5-5 and TRBJ1-5): DAGVTQSPTHLIKTRGQQVTLRCSPISGHKSVSWYQQVLGQGPQFIFQYYEKEERGRGNFPDRFSARQFPNYSSELNVNALLLGDSALYLCASSPYPSAISMSNQPQHFGDGTRLSIL.

The chain's CDR3 is CASSEPPGELFF. CDR3 coding DNA: TGTGCCAGCAGCGAGCCTCCCGGGGAGCTGTTTTTT. The chain links TRBV9 to TRBJ2-2; D gene unclear. V gave up 3 bases and J gave up 6 bases, with 6 bases separating them. The CDR3 consists of 12 residues. Germline CDR1 SGDLS, CDR2 YYNGEE.

The chain uses TRBV3-1 (or the pseudogene TRBV3-2) and TRBJ2-7; D might be TRBD1 (6 bases). This CDR3 is 15 amino acids long. CDR1 and CDR2 from the germline V gene are LGHDT and YNNKEL (reference sequence). V was shortened by 4 bases and J by 4 bases, with 17 bases between the two germline ends. CDR3 loop: CASSPWTETYYEQYF. Here the CDR3 DNA reads TGTGCCAGCAGCCCCTGGACAGAGACTTATTACGAGCAGTACTTC.

The chain has TRBV4-1 and TRBJ2-3; 11 nucleotides line up with TRBD2. CDR1 MGHRA and CDR2 YSYEKL come from the germline V gene. With 0 bases clipped from V and 7 bases from J, the junction kept 9 bases outside the gene matches. The CDR3 is made up of 17 amino acids. CDR3 DNA sequence: TGCGCCAGCAGCCAAGATAGACTAGCGGGGCGGGTGAATACGCAGTATTTT. It encodes CASSQDRLAGRVNTQYF.

The chain carries TRBV6-5 and TRBJ2-7; 7 positions agree with TRBD1. This CDR3 has 13 residues. V lost 7 bases and J lost 2; bases outside the gene matches: 5. Per the germline V gene, CDR1 is MNHEY and CDR2 is SVGAGI. As DNA, the CDR3 is TGTGCCAGCATGATGGACAGGACCTACGAGCAGTACTTC. This sequence encodes CASMMDRTYEQYF.

The chain employs TRBV6-5 and TRBJ2-2; D not resolved. V was shortened by 8 bases and J by 5 bases, with 9 bases between the two germline ends. The CDR3 spans 12 residues. Germline V CDR1 and CDR2: MNHEY, SVGAGI. In nucleotides, the CDR3 is TGTGCCAGCGGCAGGTGGACCGGGGAGCTGTTTTTT. It is translated as CASGRWTGELFF.

This clone was recorded only once. The genes are TRBV12-3 or TRBV12-4 and TRBJ1-5, with D hard to call. This CDR3 region has 13 residues. The germline V and J ends were trimmed by 3 bases and 4 bases, with 7 bases remaining between them. The CDR3 nucleotides are TGTGCCAGCAGTTTTCAGGAAAATCAGCCCCAGCATTTT. Its protein product is CASSFQENQPQHF.